The rows below give T cell receptor beta chains drawn from one sample of a study of cytomegalovirus exposure and HLA in healthy donors. Profiled with immunoSEQ multiplex PCR; TCRdb holds only in-frame clones, not every one. The sample carries some 79,000 clones, 55% to 70% recorded once. The sample consisted of PBMCs. The source is a woman in her 40s in good health and CMV-seropositive. The conserved cysteine and the conserved F or W are not part of the CDR3 here. Clone size appears in some rows only: once, few, many, or a class for an expanded clone.

V gene,J gene,clone size,CDR3 protein
TRBV7-2,NA,NA,ASSSGLAGPYEQY
TRBV7-6,TRBJ2-3,few,ASSLRTGGDTQY
TRBV28,TRBJ2-7,NA,ASSTSSGSSYEQY
TRBV5-1,TRBJ2-5,few,ASSLAQGSPQETQY
TRBV4-3,TRBJ2-1,once,ASSLRLAGGREQF
TRBV2,TRBJ1-1,NA,ASSGRGRTEAF
TRBV11-3,TRBJ2-7,NA,ASSLRGLGYEQY
TRBV5-1,TRBJ1-5,NA,ASSLDAGADQPQH
TRBV6-1,TRBJ1-5,NA,ASILGDRGKPQH
TRBV7-9,TRBJ1-1,few,ASSLGGLVAF
TRBV29-1,TRBJ2-7,NA,SVTGGRGANSYEQY
TRBV2,TRBJ1-2,few,ASRRDSNYGYT
TRBV19,TRBJ2-3,once,ASREVAADTQY
TRBV11-3,TRBJ2-5,NA,ASSFLQETQY
TRBV7-9,TRBJ2-1,NA,ASQSGSSYNEQF
TRBV5-1,TRBJ2-5,NA,ASLSQETQY
TRBV27,TRBJ2-1,NA,ASSRIRLAGVNNEQF
TRBV6-6,TRBJ1-1,NA,ASSLIGTGNTEAF
TRBV11-2,TRBJ2-3,NA,ASSLGDWTVSTSTDTQY
TRBV9,TRBJ1-2,NA,ASTTFSGTGGFGYT
TRBV15,TRBJ2-4,NA,ATSRDRSGFGNIQY
TRBV5-4,TRBJ1-4,few,ASSLGLRQGAPNEKLF
TRBV5-1,TRBJ1-4,NA,ASSRRTGSNEKLF
TRBV28,TRBJ1-2,NA,ASSSSRRGGYT
TRBV4-3,TRBJ1-2,NA,ASSRRQGGVDGYT
TRBV4-3,TRBJ2-7,NA,ASSQVWGGTGVYEQY
TRBV28,TRBJ1-3,NA,ASARGGSGNTIY
TRBV6-1,TRBJ1-1,NA,ASSVGGGFNTEAF
TRBV2,TRBJ1-1,few,ASSEARGQGLNEAF
TRBV15,TRBJ2-7,NA,ATSRGGSSYEQY
TRBV7-2,TRBJ1-2,once,ASSLTVNGYT
TRBV27,TRBJ2-5,NA,ASSPEETQY
TRBV19,TRBJ2-1,NA,ASSPRGVAVDVHNEQF
TRBV28,TRBJ1-5,few,ASSWDRGLGRAQH
TRBV4-1,TRBJ2-3,NA,ASSGQSGDTQY
TRBV6-1,TRBJ2-7,NA,ASSENEVYGQY
TRBV6-1,TRBJ1-5,few,ASSEYLYSNQPQH
TRBV4-3,TRBJ2-5,NA,ASSLGGGLQETQY
TRBV9,TRBJ1-4,NA,ASSAEAGFGEKLF
TRBV5-5,TRBJ2-3,few,ASSLAPTSTDTQY
TRBV28,TRBJ2-7,NA,ASSSGTGSPYEQY
TRBV2,TRBJ2-7,NA,ASSGAGVGEQY
TRBV30,TRBJ1-1,NA,AWSVLVNTEAF
TRBV6-7,TRBJ2-1,NA,ASSSLISTCPGLAHNEQF
TRBV25-1,TRBJ2-7,NA,ATSTGTTAYEQY
TRBV29-1,TRBJ1-5,NA,SVGQGGQPQH
TRBV13,TRBJ2-7,NA,ASSPRTDRGATYEQY
TRBV19,TRBJ1-5,NA,ASSYTGVSNQPQH
TRBV13,TRBJ2-3,NA,ASSSPLGTGGDTQY
TRBV7-2,TRBJ1-4,NA,ASRWGGANEKLF
TRBV7-2,TRBJ1-4,once,ASSLNGRSELF
TRBV28,TRBJ1-5,NA,ATNRVTDQPQH
TRBV27,TRBJ1-2,few,ASSLRANYGYT
TRBV9,TRBJ2-5,NA,ASSAGTGSKTQY